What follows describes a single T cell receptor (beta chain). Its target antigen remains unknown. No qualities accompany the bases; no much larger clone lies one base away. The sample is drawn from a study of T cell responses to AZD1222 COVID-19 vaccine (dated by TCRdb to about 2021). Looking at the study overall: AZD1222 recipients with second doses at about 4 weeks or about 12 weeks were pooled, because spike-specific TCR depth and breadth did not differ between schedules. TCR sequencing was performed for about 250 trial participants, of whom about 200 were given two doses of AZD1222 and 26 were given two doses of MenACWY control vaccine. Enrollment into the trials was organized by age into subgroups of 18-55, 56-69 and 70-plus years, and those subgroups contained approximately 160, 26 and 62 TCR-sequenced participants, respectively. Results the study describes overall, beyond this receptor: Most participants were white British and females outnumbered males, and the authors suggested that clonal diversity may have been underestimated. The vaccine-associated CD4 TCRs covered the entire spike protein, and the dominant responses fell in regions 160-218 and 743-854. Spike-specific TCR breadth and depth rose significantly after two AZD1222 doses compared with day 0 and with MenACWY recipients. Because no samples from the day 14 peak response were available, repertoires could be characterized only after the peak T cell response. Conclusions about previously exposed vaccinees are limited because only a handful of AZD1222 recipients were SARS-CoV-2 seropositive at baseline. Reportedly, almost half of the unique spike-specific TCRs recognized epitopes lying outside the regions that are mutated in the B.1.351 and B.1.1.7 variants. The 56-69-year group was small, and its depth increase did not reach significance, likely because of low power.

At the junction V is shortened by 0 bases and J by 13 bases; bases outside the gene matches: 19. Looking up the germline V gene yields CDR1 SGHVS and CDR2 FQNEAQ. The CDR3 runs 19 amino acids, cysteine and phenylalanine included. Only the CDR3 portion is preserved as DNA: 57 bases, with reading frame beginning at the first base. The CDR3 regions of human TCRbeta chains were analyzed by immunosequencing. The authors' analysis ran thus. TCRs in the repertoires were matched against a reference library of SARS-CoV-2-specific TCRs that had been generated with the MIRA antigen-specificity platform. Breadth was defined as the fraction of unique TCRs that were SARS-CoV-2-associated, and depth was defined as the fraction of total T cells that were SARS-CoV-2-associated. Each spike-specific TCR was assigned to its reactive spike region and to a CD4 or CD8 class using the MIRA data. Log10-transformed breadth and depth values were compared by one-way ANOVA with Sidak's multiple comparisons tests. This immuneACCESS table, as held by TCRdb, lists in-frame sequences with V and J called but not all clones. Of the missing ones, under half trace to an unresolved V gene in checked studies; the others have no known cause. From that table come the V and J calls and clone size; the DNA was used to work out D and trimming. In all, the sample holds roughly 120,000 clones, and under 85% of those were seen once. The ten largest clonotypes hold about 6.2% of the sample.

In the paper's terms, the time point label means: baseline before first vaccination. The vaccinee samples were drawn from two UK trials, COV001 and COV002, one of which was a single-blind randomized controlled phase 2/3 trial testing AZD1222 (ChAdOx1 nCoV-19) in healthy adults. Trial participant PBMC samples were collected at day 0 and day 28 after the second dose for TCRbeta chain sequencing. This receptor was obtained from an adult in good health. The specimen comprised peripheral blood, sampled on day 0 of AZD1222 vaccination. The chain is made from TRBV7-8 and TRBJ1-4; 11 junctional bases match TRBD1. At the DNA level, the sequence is TGTGCCAGCAGCTTAGCGAGATGGGGACAGGGGGGAAATGAAAAGCGACTGTTTTTT. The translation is CASSLARWGQGGNEKRLFF.